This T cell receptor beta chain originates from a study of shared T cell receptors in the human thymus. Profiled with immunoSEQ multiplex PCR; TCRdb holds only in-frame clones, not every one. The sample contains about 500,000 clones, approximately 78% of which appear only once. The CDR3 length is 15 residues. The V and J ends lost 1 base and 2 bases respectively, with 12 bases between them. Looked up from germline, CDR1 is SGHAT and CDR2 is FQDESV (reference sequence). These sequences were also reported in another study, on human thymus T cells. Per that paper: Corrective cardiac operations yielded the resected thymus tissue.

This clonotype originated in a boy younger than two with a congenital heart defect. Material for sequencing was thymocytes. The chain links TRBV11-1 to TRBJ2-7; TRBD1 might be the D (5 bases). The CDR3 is CASSLEGPPTYEQYF. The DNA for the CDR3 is TGTGCCAGCAGCTTAGAGGGGCCCCCAACCTACGAGCAGTACTTC.